The T cell receptor beta chain described here comes from a study of a mutant IDH1 vaccine in newly diagnosed glioma. Overall study: Vaccine dosing followed radiotherapy by 4-6 weeks, or accompanied temozolomide cycles. There were approximately 60% males and around 38% females among treated patients, whose mean age was about 38 years. Patients got radiotherapy, temozolomide, or both beforehand, and most got both. Broader study findings: Whatever changes occurred in top peripheral T cell clonotypes seemed unrelated to pseudoprogression.

The protocol was immunoSEQ multiplex PCR, while the TCRdb copy is restricted to in-frame clones and leaves out a portion. The sample gives fewer than 70,000 clones, under 85% of which show up once; about 3.8% is in the top ten. Time point defined: week 11, during vaccination. Each dose delivered 300 ug of mutant IDH1 20-mer peptide subcutaneously with imiquimod. With regard to this clone: Its antigen is unidentified.

The starting material was PBMCs, obtained from a glioma patient whose treatment included an IDH1 peptide vaccine. The sequence came from a man aged 25 to 40 with glioma.

The CDR3 DNA sequence: TGTGCCAGCAGCGTAGAATTGACTAGCGGGAGAGGGTCCTACAATGAGCAGTTCTTC. Translating gives CASSVELTSGRGSYNEQFF. The J gene is TRBJ2-1, the V gene TRBV9; 12 nucleotides align to TRBD2. CDR3 size: 19 residues. Germline V CDR1 and CDR2: SGDLS, YYNGEE. J lost 1 base, V lost 0 bases, and 8 bases had no gene match.